This T cell receptor beta chain is from a study of CD8 T cells in Susac syndrome. The CDR3 spans 14 residues. Germline CDR1 reads GTSNPN; CDR2 reads SVGIG (reference sequence). Trimming removed 1 base at V and 1 base at J, with 10 bases between. Negative isolation was applied to CD8+ and CD4+ T cells, and FACS enrichment was applied to TEMRA cells. An amount of RNA that ranged from about 0.45 to 1 ug was reverse transcribed with random hexamers. An immunoSEQ multiplex PCR generated amplified TCR beta CDR3 products spanning 54 Vbeta and 13 Jbeta. TCRdb re-analysed the immunoSEQ multiplex PCR reads in MiXCR, keeping a single row per CDR3 protein. The data show approximately 200,000 distinct CDR3 sequences, roughly 92% seen once.

The V gene is TRBV30, the J gene TRBJ1-1; D uncertain. The TCR was taken from a human donor with multiple sclerosis. Sample: CD8+ T cells from PBMCs. CDR3 DNA: TGTGCCTGGAGTGAGGGTACTACGAACACTGAAGCTTTCTTT. As protein: CAWSEGTTNTEAFF.